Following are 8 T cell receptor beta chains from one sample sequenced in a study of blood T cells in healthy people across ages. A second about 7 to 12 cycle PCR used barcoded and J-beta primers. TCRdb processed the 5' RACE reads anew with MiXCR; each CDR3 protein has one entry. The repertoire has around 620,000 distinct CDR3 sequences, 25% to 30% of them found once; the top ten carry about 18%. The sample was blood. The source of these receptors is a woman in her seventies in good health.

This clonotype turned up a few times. Written as DNA, the CDR3 is TGTGCCAGCAGAGAGACAGGACGGCAAGAGACCCAGTACTTC. Amino acid sequence: CASRETGRQETQYF. The chain has TRBV27 and TRBJ2-5; weak D call: TRBD1 (6 bases). The CDR3 runs 14 residues. V lost 6 bases and J lost 2, with 13 bases in between. Germline values: CDR1 MNHEY, CDR2 SMNVEV (reference sequence).

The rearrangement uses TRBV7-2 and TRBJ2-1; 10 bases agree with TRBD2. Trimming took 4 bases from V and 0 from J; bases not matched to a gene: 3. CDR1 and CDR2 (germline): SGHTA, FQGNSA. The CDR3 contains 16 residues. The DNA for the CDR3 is TGTGCCAGCAGCTCCGGACTAGCGGTCTCCTACAATGAGCAGTTCTTC. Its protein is CASSSGLAVSYNEQFF.

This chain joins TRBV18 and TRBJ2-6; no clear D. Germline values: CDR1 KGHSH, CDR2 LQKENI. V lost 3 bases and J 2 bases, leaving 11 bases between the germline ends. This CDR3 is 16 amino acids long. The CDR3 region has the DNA TGTGCCAGCTCACCGCCCGGCAGAGCTGGGGCCAACGTCCTGACTTTC. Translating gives CASSPPGRAGANVLTF.

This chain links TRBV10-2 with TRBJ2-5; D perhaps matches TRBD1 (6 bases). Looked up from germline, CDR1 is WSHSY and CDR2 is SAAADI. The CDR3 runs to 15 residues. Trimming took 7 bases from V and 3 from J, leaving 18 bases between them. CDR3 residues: CASNPWDTNKETQYF. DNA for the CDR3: TGCGCCAGCAATCCCTGGGACACCAACAAAGAGACCCAGTACTTC.

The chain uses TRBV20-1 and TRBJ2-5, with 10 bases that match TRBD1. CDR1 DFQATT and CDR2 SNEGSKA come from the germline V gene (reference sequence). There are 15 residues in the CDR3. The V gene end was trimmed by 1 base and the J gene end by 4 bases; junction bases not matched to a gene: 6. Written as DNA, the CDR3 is TGCAGTGCTAGAGGACAGGGGGCTGAGCGAGAGACCCAGTACTTC. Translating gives CSARGQGAERETQYF.

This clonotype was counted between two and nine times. The CDR3 loop reads CASSVGGLALAKETQYF. CDR3 DNA: TGTGCCAGCAGCGTAGGAGGTCTAGCGTTGGCAAAAGAGACCCAGTACTTC. The chain is built from TRBV9 and TRBJ2-5; a possible D gene is TRBD2 (6 bases). Germline CDR1 SGDLS, CDR2 YYNGEE. Trimming pared 0 bases from V and 3 bases from J, leaving 18 bases between. CDR3 size: 17 residues.

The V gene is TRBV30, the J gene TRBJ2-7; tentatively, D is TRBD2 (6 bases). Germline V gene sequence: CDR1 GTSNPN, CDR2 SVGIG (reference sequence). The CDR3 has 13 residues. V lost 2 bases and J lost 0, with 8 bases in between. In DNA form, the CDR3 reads TGTGCCTGGAGTCCCGGGAGCTCCTACGAGCAGTACTTC. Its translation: CAWSPGSSYEQYF.

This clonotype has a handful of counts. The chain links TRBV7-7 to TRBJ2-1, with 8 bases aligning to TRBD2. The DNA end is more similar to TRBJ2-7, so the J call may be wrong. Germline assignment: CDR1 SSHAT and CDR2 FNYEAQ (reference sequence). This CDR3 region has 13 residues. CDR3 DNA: TGTGCCAGCAGCACCCGGCGGGGGGACGAGCAGTACTTC. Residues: CASSTRRGDEQYF.